The entry below gives a single TCR beta chain sequence along with its context. Sequencing was performed with immunoSEQ multiplex PCR; in TCRdb, only in-frame clones are kept and a portion is missing. This table has 250,000 to 350,000 clones, under 90% appearing once. Enrollees, roughly 18 to 95 years old, lived in 24 US areas. The sample originates from a study of blood T cell repertoires in COVID-19. Background on the study: T cells, B-cell-depleted T cells, or PBMCs provided the cDNA or gDNA that served as material.

The CDR3 loop spans 15 amino acids. Germline V gene sequence: CDR1 SQVTM, CDR2 ANQGSEA. This clonotype originated in a woman between 18 and 30 years old who had recovered from COVID-19. The gene calls are TRBV29-1 and TRBJ2-2; a weak D match, TRBD1 (6 bases). Sequencing used PBMCs or T cells enriched from blood (not recorded which). CDR3 sequence (DNA): TGCAGTTTTTACAGGGTCGTCGGGAACACCGGGGAGCTGTTTTTT. Its translation: CSFYRVVGNTGELFF.